Included here is one TCR beta chain sequence, with context. The antigen is unknown. PCR primers comprised 60 Vbeta and 13 Jbeta primers. Sequencing used immunoSEQ multiplex PCR; TCRdb keeps in-frame clones, though not all of them. This table holds 150,000 to 200,000 clones, around three quarters found once. This specimen comes from a study of cytomegalovirus exposure and HLA in healthy donors. J was trimmed by 6 bases and V by 8 bases; bases with no gene match: 5. CDR1 is LNHDA and CDR2 is SQIVND in the germline V gene (reference sequence). This CDR3 has 13 amino acids. Study-wide points: Of the V segments, some could not be distinguished, including TRBV6-2 and TRBV6-3, and were excluded. Many donors carried some public TCRs, although rarity characterized most TCR sequences. Solely CMV serostatus was available to characterize immune exposure.

Sequenced material: PBMCs. The sequence was collected from a woman in her twenties or thirties in good health and CMV-seronegative. The chain combines TRBV19 with TRBJ2-3, with 10 bases that match TRBD1. The CDR3 sequence: CASGQGVSDTQYF. The CDR3 DNA follows: TGTGCCAGTGGACAGGGGGTTTCGGATACGCAGTATTTT.